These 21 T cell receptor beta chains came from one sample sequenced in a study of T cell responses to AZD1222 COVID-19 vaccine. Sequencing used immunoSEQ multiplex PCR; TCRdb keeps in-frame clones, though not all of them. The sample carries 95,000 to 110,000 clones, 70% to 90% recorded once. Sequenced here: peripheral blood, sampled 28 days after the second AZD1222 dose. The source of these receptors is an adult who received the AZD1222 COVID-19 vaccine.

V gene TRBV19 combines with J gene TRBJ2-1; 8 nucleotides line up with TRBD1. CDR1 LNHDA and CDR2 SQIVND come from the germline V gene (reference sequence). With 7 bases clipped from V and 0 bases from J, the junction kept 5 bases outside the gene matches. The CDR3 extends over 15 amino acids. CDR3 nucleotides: TGTGCCAGTAAAACAGGGGGGAGCTCCTACAATGAGCAGTTCTTC. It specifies CASKTGGSSYNEQFF.

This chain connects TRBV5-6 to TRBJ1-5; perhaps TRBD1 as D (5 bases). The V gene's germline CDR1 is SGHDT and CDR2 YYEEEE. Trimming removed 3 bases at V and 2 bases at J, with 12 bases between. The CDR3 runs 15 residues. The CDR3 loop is CASSSGGFGNQPQHF. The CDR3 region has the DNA TGTGCCAGCAGCTCCGGGGGGTTCGGCAATCAGCCCCAGCATTTT.

This chain's CDR3 is CASSIRTGPDTQYF. The CDR3 nucleotides are TGTGCCAGCAGCATCAGGACGGGGCCAGATACGCAGTATTTT. The chain links TRBV7-2 to TRBJ2-3, with D tentatively TRBD1 or TRBD2 (5 bases each). V was clipped by 5 bases and J by 4 bases, with 13 bases between them. CDR1 SGHTA and CDR2 FQGNSA come from the germline V gene. The CDR3 covers 14 residues.

The CDR3 sequence: CASSKQGAREKLFF. The CDR3, as DNA: TGTGCCAGCAGTAAACAGGGGGCGCGGGAAAAACTGTTTTTT. The V call is TRBV28, the J call TRBJ1-4; 9 positions match TRBD1. This CDR3 region has 14 residues. Trimming at V came to 5 bases and at J to 8 bases, leaving 6 bases not matched to a gene. Germline assignment: CDR1 MDHEN and CDR2 SYDVKM. The full variable domain, in which reference TRBV28 and TRBJ1-4 provide the parts outside the CDR3, is DVKVTQSSRYLVKRTGEKVFLECVQDMDHENMFWYRQDPGLGLRLIYFSYDVKMKEKGDIPEGYSVSREKKERFSLILESASTNQTSMYLCASSKQGAREKLFFGSGTQLSVL.

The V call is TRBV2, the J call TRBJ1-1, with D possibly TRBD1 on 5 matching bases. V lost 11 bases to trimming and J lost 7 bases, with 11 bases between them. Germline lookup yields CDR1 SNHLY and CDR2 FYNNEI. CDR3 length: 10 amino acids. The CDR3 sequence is CAGRDGEAFF. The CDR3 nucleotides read TGTGCCGGTAGGGACGGTGAAGCTTTCTTT.

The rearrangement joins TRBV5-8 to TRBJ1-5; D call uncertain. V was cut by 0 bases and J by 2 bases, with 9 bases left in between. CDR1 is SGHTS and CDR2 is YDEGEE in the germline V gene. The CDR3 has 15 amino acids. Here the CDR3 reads CASSLEGFRNQPQHF. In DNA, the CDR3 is TGTGCCAGCAGCTTGGAAGGGTTTCGCAATCAGCCCCAGCATTTT.

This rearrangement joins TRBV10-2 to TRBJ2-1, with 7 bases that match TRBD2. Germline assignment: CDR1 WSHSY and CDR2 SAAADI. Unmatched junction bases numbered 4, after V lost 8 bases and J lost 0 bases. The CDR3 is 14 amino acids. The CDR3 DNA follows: TGCGCCAGCCGCCTAGCGGTCTCCTACAATGAGCAGTTCTTC. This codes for CASRLAVSYNEQFF.

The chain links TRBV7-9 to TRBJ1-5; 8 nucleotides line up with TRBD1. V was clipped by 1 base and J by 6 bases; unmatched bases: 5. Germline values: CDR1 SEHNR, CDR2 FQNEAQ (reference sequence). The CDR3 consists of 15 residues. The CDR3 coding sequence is TGTGCCAGCAGCTTAGGGTCAGGGGGCGGTCAGCCCCAGCATTTT. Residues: CASSLGSGGGQPQHF. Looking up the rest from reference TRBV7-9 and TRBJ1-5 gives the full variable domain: DTGVSQNPRHKITKRGQNVTFRCDPISEHNRLYWYRQTLGQGPEFLTYFQNEAQLEKSRLLSDRFSAERPKGSFSTLEIQRTEQGDSAMYLCASSLGSGGGQPQHFGDGTRLSIL.

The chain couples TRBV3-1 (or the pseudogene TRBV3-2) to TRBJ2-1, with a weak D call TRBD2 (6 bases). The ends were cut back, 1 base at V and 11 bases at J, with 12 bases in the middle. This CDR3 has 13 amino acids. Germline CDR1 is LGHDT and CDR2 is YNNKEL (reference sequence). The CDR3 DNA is TGTGCCAGCAGCCAAGCCGAGGGAGGCCAGCAGTTCTTC. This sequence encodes CASSQAEGGQQFF.

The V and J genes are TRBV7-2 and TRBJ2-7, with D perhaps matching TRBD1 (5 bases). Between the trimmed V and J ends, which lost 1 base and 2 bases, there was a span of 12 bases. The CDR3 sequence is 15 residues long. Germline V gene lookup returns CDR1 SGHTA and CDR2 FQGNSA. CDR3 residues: CASSLGTGHTYEQYF. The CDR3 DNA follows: TGTGCCAGCAGCTTAGGTACAGGCCACACCTACGAGCAGTACTTC. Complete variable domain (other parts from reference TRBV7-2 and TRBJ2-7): GAGVSQSPSNKVTEKGKDVELRCDPISGHTALYWYRQSLGQGLEFLIYFQGNSAPDKSGLPSDRFSAERTGGSVSTLTIQRTQQEDSAVYLCASSLGTGHTYEQYFGPGTRLTVT.

The CDR3 bases are TGTGCCAGCAGGTACAGGGAAGCGGACACTGAAGCTTTCTTT. Amino acid sequence: CASRYREADTEAFF. This chain joins TRBV6-2 or TRBV6-3 and TRBJ1-1; weak D call: TRBD1 (6 bases). The germline V and J ends were trimmed by 6 bases and 3 bases, with 14 bases remaining between them. CDR3 length equals 14 residues. Germline V gives CDR1 MNHEY, CDR2 SVGEGT.

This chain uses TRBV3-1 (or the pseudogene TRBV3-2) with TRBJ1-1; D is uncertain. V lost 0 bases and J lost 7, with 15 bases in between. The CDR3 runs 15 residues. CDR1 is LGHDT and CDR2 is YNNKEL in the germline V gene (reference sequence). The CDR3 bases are TGTGCCAGCAGCCAAGATACCACCCTCAGTGGTGAAGCTTTCTTT. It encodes CASSQDTTLSGEAFF.

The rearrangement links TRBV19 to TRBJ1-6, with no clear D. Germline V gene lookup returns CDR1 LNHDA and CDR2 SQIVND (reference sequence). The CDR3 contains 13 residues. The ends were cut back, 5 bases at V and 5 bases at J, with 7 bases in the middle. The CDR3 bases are TGTGCCAGTAGTTACATGGATAATTCACCCCTCCACTTT. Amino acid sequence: CASSYMDNSPLHF.

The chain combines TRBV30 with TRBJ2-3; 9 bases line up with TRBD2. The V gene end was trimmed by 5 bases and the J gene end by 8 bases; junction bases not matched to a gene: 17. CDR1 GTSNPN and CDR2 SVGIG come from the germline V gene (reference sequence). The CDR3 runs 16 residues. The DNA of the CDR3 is TGTGCCTGGGGTCCCAGCGAGGCGGGGGGGTTAACTACGCAGTATTTT. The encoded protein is CAWGPSEAGGLTTQYF.

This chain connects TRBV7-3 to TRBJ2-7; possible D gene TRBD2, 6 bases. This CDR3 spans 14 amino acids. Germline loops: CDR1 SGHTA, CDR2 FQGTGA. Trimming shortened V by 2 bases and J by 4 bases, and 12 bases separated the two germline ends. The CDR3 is CASSLAPGLYEQYF. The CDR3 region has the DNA TGTGCCAGCAGCTTAGCCCCGGGACTTTACGAGCAGTACTTC. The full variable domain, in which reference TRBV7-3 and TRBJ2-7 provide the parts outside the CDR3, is GAGVSQTPSNKVTEKGKYVELRCDPISGHTALYWYRQSLGQGPEFLIYFQGTGAADDSGLPNDRFFAVRPEGSVSTLKIQRTERGDSAVYLCASSLAPGLYEQYFGPGTRLTVT.

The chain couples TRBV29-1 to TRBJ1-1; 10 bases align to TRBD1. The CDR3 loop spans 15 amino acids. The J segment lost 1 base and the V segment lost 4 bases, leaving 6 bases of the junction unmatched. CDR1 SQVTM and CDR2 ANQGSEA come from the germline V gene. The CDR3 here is CSVGPGTGANTEAFF. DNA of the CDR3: TGCAGCGTTGGACCGGGGACAGGGGCGAACACTGAAGCTTTCTTT.

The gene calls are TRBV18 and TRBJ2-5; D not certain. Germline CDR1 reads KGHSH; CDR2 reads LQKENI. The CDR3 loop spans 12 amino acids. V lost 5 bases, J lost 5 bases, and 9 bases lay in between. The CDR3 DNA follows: TGTGCCAGCTCAGAAGTGGGGGAGACCCAGTACTTC. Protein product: CASSEVGETQYF.

The DNA for the CDR3 is TGTGCCAGCTCTTTACAGGGGACAACTAATGAAAAACTGTTTTTT. This sequence encodes CASSLQGTTNEKLFF. The chain links TRBV18 to TRBJ1-4; 7 bases agree with TRBD1. V lost 6 bases to trimming and J lost 0 bases; unmatched junction nucleotides: 4. In germline, CDR1 is KGHSH, CDR2 LQKENI. The CDR3 spans 15 residues.

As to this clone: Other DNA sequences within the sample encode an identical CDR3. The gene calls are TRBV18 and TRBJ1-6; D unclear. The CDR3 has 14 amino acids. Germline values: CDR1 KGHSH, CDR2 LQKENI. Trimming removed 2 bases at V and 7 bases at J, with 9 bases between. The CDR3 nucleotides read TGTGCCAGCTCACCAGAGGGCCTAAATTCACCCCTCCACTTT. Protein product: CASSPEGLNSPLHF.

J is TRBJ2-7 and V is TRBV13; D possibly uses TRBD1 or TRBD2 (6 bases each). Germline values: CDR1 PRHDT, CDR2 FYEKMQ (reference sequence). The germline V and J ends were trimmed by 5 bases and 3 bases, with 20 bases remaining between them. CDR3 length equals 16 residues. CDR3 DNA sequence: TGTGCCAGCAGCACCACTAGGGGGGTCAGTCTCTACGAGCAGTACTTC. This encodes CASSTTRGVSLYEQYF. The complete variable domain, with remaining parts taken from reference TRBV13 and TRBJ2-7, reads AAGVIQSPRHLIKEKRETATLKCYPIPRHDTVYWYQQGPGQDPQFLISFYEKMQSDKGSIPDRFSAQQFSDYHSELNMSSLELGDSALYFCASSTTRGVSLYEQYFGPGTRLTVT.

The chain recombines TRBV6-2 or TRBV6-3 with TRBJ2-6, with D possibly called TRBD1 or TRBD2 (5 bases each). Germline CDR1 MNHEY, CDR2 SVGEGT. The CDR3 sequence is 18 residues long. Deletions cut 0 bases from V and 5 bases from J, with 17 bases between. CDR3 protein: CASSYSFGDLFWANVLTF. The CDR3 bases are TGTGCCAGCAGTTACTCCTTTGGGGACCTCTTTTGGGCCAACGTCCTGACTTTC.